Below, one T cell receptor beta chain is given with its context. Other DNA sequences within the sample encode an identical CDR3. CDR3 size: 14 residues. V gave up 5 bases and J gave up 2 bases; unmatched junction bases: 4. Germline V gene data show CDR1 as MDHEN and CDR2 as SYDVKM. The data derive from a study of cytomegalovirus exposure and HLA in healthy donors. Use of 60 Vbeta and 13 Jbeta primers characterized the PCR. Profiling relied on immunoSEQ multiplex PCR, and the TCRdb table lists in-frame clones only, not all of them. The table records some 120,000 clones, around three quarters of them present only once.

The chain carries TRBV28 and TRBJ1-2, with 8 bases that match TRBD1. This TCR derives from a woman between 50 and 59 years old in good health and CMV-seronegative. The sequenced material came from PBMCs. CDR3 coding DNA: TGTGCCAGCAGTCCGGGACAGGAGAACTATGGCTACACCTTC. It specifies CASSPGQENYGYTF.